This T cell receptor beta chain was identified in a study of shared clonotypes between healthy human individuals (dated by TCRdb to the early 2020s). In the study overall: The cohort comprised a couple of women and a few men aged 18 to 49 years. Blood TCR repertoires of about five healthy adults were deeply sequenced to estimate repertoire size and the extent of clonotype sharing between individuals. To increase sequencing depth and limit assay-specific biases, different laboratories used diverse techniques to prepare libraries and sequence TCR repertoires. For each donor, CD4 naive and CD4 memory were each given three plates, CD8 naive was given two plates, and CD8 memory was given one plate. Per donor, leukapheresis produced somewhere between about 0.94 and 10 billion PBMCs. The paper's findings and limits, for the study overall: Across a few donors, about 5.2% of naive CD4, roughly 3.4% of naive CD8, around 2.5% of memory CD4, and roughly 0.41% of memory CD8 clonotypes were shared. Sampling was restricted to blood, and TCR repertoires in tissues likely differ from the TCR repertoires found in blood. Estimated clonotype richness was generally larger for naive than for memory subsets. Based on pairwise subsampling, the degree of clonotype sharing among donors was expected to be affected by sequencing depth. Clonotypes shared by all four sorted-subset donors showed higher generation probabilities than non-shared clonotypes. Even with the large sequencing depth, rarefaction of the sorted-subset datasets indicated that sequencing was incomplete. Because the study included a small number of donors, the genetic and exposure-history diversity represented was limited.

Using the deep immunoSEQ assay, TCR CDR3 regions were amplified from genomic DNA by multiplex PCR. For each cell subset, the extracted genomic DNA was distributed evenly across all wells of several immunoSEQ 96-well plates, and each plate served as one replicate. For sorted subsets, each replicate PCR was loaded with 200 ng genomic DNA, equivalent to 30,000 or so T cell genomes. Purified libraries were measured with a Qubit 3.0 fluorometer, size-checked on a Bioanalyzer 2100, and measured again with the KAPA Library Quantification kit. Each immunoSEQ 96-well plate was sequenced on its own single-read 150-cycle Illumina NextSeq 550 flow cell. The study's own analysis went as follows. Because only junctional sequences without quality scores were contained in the immunoSEQ output, filtering matching that applied to full-length reads could not be performed. To assign V/J genes and CDR3, sequences were annotated against IMGT germline references using PyIR, a Python wrapper for IgBLAST v1.9. Reads were removed for weak V/J assignments (E-value above 1e-6), missing CDR3, stop codons, out-of-frame junctions, or ambiguous translated residues. V3J clonotypes were defined as sequences sharing the same inferred V gene, J gene, and CDR3 amino acid sequence. The percentage overlap between two repertoires was calculated by dividing the number of shared unique clonotypes by the size of the smaller repertoire. RTK rarefaction, the Chao1 estimator, and Recon v2.1 estimates of unobserved clonotypes were used to assess repertoire richness. Generation probabilities were computed with OLGA for all TCRbeta clonotypes obtained by the gDNA method from several donors. Not all clones reach the TCRdb copy of this immuneACCESS table, which keeps in-frame sequences only. Checked studies attribute under half of the gap to unresolved V genes and leave the rest unexplained. Clone size and V and J calls were adopted from that table, with D and trimming inferred from the DNA. This sample comprises some 1.5 million clones, around 95% of them detected only once. The ten largest account for about 1.2% of the sample.

Healthy HIV-negative adults with no recently reported acute infections or vaccinations were included as donors. All donors were Caucasian adults living in Nashville, Tennessee, USA. CD4+ T cells were enriched through magnetic negative selection, after which naive cells were positively selected on CD45RA and the remaining negative fraction served as the memory subset. After blood collection by leukapheresis, PBMCs were isolated using Ficoll-Histopaque density gradient centrifugation and then cryopreserved in the vapor phase of liquid nitrogen. Purity and quantity of every magnetically sorted T cell population were checked by analytical flow cytometry. Each sorted fraction had its genomic DNA isolated and then quantified by UV absorbance on a Nanodrop 2000c. In the case of this clone: Its antigen has not been determined. No base qualities exist here, and no much larger clone lies one base off it.

Its CDR3 holds 12 amino acids, cysteine through phenylalanine. CDR3 DNA only is kept here, 36 bases in frame from base 1. CDR1 SGHAT and CDR2 FQNNGV were looked up in the germline V gene. Trimming costs V 1 base and J 8 bases, and their ends lie 6 bases apart. The chain is encoded by TRBV11-2 joined to TRBJ2-1; no confident D gene assignment can be made. The sequencing input was naive CD4+ T cells sorted from blood. Taken with the paper, the label for cell subset or site translates to: CD45RA+ positively selected. The sequence derives from a man younger than 45 in good health. The DNA is as follows: TGTGCCAGCAGCTTAGTTAACCATGAGCAGTTCTTC. It is translated as CASSLVNHEQFF.